This T cell receptor beta chain originates from a study of blood T cell repertoires in COVID-19. Study context: The United States, Italy and Spain were the sources of the acute and convalescent COVID-19 samples.

Seattle's enrolled individuals joined amid active infection and were then monitored longitudinally. Per the original data handling: Amplification of reference gene primers provided the estimated nucleated cell counts. Method: immunoSEQ multiplex PCR; TCRdb's copy keeps in-frame clones and lacks some. For V, J and clone size, that table is used; D and trimming come from the DNA. The sample records some 130,000 clones, around nine tenths being singletons. Germline V gives CDR1 SGHVS, CDR2 FNYEAQ. V lost 4 bases and J lost 2; bases outside the gene matches: 8. The CDR3 runs to 15 residues. This receptor was identified in a woman in her 70s with COVID-19, enrolled during active disease. This chain links TRBV7-6 with TRBJ2-7, with 7 bases lining up with TRBD1. The specimen was peripheral blood. DNA for the CDR3: TGTGCCAGCAGCTCCTCCGGGACAGTAACCTACGAGCAGTACTTC. Translated, it gives CASSSSGTVTYEQYF.